The text below deals with one T cell receptor beta chain. No antigen is known for it. Per-nucleotide qualities are absent, and no much larger clonotype sits a single base away. The record originates from a study of blood T cell repertoires in COVID-19 (dated by TCRdb to about 2020). For the wider study: The collaborator samples originated in the United States, Italy and Spain and spanned the acute and convalescent phases of COVID-19. HLA class I and class II types, where available, came from metadata supplied by the sample provider rather than from assay-based typing. The repertoires were released in a freely available public database intended as a resource for research on the immune response to SARS-CoV-2. A de-identified subject ID, COVID-19 status, age in years and sex were almost always included in the sample metadata. The material from the prospective study consisted of cDNA or gDNA derived from T cells, B-cell-depleted T cells, or PBMCs. The dataset comprised deeply sampled blood TCRbeta repertoires from subjects exposed to, actively infected with, or recovered from COVID-19. Samples were obtained from the ongoing ImmuneRACE study (first 160 participants) and from 950 to 1,500 subjects provided by 6 global collaborators.

TCRbeta CDR3 regions were amplified from genomic DNA using the immunoSEQ Assay, a bias-controlled multiplex PCR. Per the source publication's procedure: Within the assay, amplification of reference gene primers was used to estimate how many nucleated cells each sample contained. To quantify the absolute abundance of each unique TCRbeta CDR3 rearrangement, sequence reads were collapsed and filtered. For each sample, productive Simpson clonality was calculated as the square root of Simpson's diversity index over productive rearrangements. TCRdb limited this immuneACCESS table to in-frame rearrangements with V and J called. A share of clones is missing; checked studies link under half to unresolved V genes, and the rest is unexplained. V and J calls and clone size are copied from that table; D and trimming were computed from the DNA. The table for this sample lists approximately 500,000 clones; roughly 88% of them were counted only once. The ten largest clones capture roughly 1.9% of the sample.

The CDR3 runs 14 amino acids, cysteine and phenylalanine included. Of the read, only the CDR3 DNA is kept; its 42 bases are in frame from base 1. Ends trimmed: V by 3 bases, J by 6 bases; bases unmatched to a gene: 7. The germline V gene (reference sequence) supplies CDR1 LNHDA and CDR2 SQIVND. The research as a whole found: How much clinical and demographic metadata was included differed by source and by participant, and the metadata was provided uncurated.

Participants in the prospective study were aged roughly 18 to 90 years, lived in under 30 United States geographic areas, and enrolled through a virtual design. In the prospective study, participants were assigned to cohorts based on the clinical history participants reported in a screening survey and a study questionnaire. For ImmuneRACE Cohort 3, a participant was defined as recovered based on two consecutive negative NP/OP PCR tests, clearance by a healthcare professional, or resolution of symptoms. In the prospective study, whole blood, serum and a nasopharyngeal or oropharyngeal swab were collected from each participant by mobile phlebotomists. Additional blood draws and questionnaires over an approximately 2-month period could optionally be provided by prospective study participants. Before DNA extraction, prospective study blood samples were shipped either frozen or at room temperature.

In this chain, TRBV19 is recombined with TRBJ1-1; TRBD1 aligns with 7 central bases. This TCR was recovered from a woman between 35 and 50 years old who had recovered from COVID-19. Input material: PBMCs or T cells enriched from blood (not recorded which). Here the CDR3 is given as CASSIIARGSEAFF. The nucleotide sequence is TGTGCCAGTAGTATTATCGCCAGGGGGTCTGAAGCTTTCTTT.